These 2 T cell receptor beta chains were sequenced from one sample in a study of blood T cell repertoires in COVID-19. Produced via immunoSEQ multiplex PCR; TCRdb's table is partial and in-frame only. The sample shows over 150,000 clones, over 60% of them seen only once. The sequenced material came from peripheral blood. The origin of the receptors is a man aged 55-75 years with acute or convalescent COVID-19.

The chain carries TRBV25-1 and TRBJ2-7, with a weak D call TRBD1 (5 bases). V lost 5 bases to trimming and J lost 6 bases, with 8 bases between them. This CDR3 has 11 residues. Germline V gene data show CDR1 as MGHDK and CDR2 as SYGVNS. CDR3 DNA: TGTGCCAGCAGTATGGGGCTCGAGCAGTACTTC. Protein product: CASSMGLEQYF.

CDR3 DNA sequence: TGTGCCAGCAGTTACCCCGGGGGTCCCGGGGAGCTGTTTTTT. Residues: CASSYPGGPGELFF. The gene calls are TRBV6-5 and TRBJ2-2; D perhaps matches TRBD2 (6 bases). Looked up from germline, CDR1 is MNHEY and CDR2 is SVGAGI. Trimming removed 2 bases from V and 6 bases from J, with 10 bases in between. This CDR3 has 14 residues.